The 18 T cell receptor beta chains reported below all come from one sample, sequenced in a study of cytomegalovirus exposure and HLA in healthy donors. The primer mix had 60 Vbeta and 13 Jbeta primers. Assay: immunoSEQ multiplex PCR; the TCRdb copy retains only in-frame clones and omits some. The data contain more than 100,000 clones, 15% to 19% of them singletons. Sequenced: PBMCs. Receptor source: a woman between 18 and 30 years old in good health and CMV-seronegative.

The chain has TRBV5-4 and TRBJ2-5; 7 bases are shared with TRBD2. V gave up 5 bases and J gave up 5 bases; unmatched junction bases: 12. CDR1 is SGHNT and CDR2 is YYREEE in the germline V gene (reference sequence). This CDR3 is 15 amino acids long. The CDR3, as DNA: TGTGCCAGCAGGCCGGTTTCTGGGGGAGGGGAGACCCAGTACTTC. This encodes CASRPVSGGGETQYF.

V gene TRBV28 combines with J gene TRBJ1-5, with a weak D call TRBD1 (5 bases). The V gene lost 11 bases and the J gene lost 0 bases, with 14 bases spanning the gap. Germline-derived CDR1 and CDR2 are MDHEN and SYDVKM. The CDR3 is made up of 14 amino acids. In DNA form, the CDR3 reads TGTGCCGGCGGGGCAGTCTATAGCAATCAGCCCCAGCATTTT. Protein product: CAGGAVYSNQPQHF. The complete variable domain, with remaining parts taken from reference TRBV28 and TRBJ1-5, reads DVKVTQSSRYLVKRTGEKVFLECVQDMDHENMFWYRQDPGLGLRLIYFSYDVKMKEKGDIPEGYSVSREKKERFSLILESASTNQTSMYLCAGGAVYSNQPQHFGDGTRLSIL.

This clone was detected a few times. Distinct nucleotide sequences in the sample also encode this CDR3. The V and J genes are TRBV19 and TRBJ1-1; maybe TRBD1 (5 bases). V was trimmed by 6 bases and J by 1 base, leaving 9 bases between them. This CDR3 has 13 amino acids. CDR1 is LNHDA and CDR2 is SQIVND in the germline V gene (reference sequence). In DNA form, the CDR3 reads TGTGCCAGTAGCCACCAGGGGAACACTGAAGCTTTCTTT. Its protein is CASSHQGNTEAFF.

The V call is TRBV7-3, the J call TRBJ2-3, with TRBD2 matching over 14 bases. The CDR3 is made up of 17 amino acids. The germline gives CDR1 SGHTA, CDR2 FQGTGA. With 5 bases clipped from V and 3 bases from J, the junction kept 7 bases outside the gene matches. CDR3 sequence (DNA): TGTGCCAGCAGCCCAACCGGGACTAGCGGGAGAACAGATACGCAGTATTTT. It specifies CASSPTGTSGRTDTQYF.

The chain joins TRBV5-6 to TRBJ2-5; unclear D gene. V dropped 0 bases and J dropped 1 base, with 7 bases sitting between them. CDR1 is SGHDT and CDR2 is YYEEEE in the germline V gene. This CDR3 is built from 14 residues. The CDR3 DNA reads TGTGCCAGCAGCTTGGTTGGCAGCCAAGAGACCCAGTACTTC. Translating gives CASSLVGSQETQYF. The full variable domain, its missing parts supplied by reference TRBV5-6 and TRBJ2-5, is DAGVTQSPTHLIKTRGQQVTLRCSPKSGHDTVSWYQQALGQGPQFIFQYYEEEERQRGNFPDRFSGHQFPNYSSELNVNALLLGDSALYLCASSLVGSQETQYFGPGTRLLVL.

This clone was counted between two and nine times. The chain carries TRBV5-4 and TRBJ2-7, with TRBD2 as a possible D gene (7 bases). Germline V lookup: CDR1 SGHNT, CDR2 YYREEE (reference sequence). V lost 0 bases and J 5 bases, leaving 15 bases between the germline ends. The CDR3 runs to 15 residues. This CDR3 reads CASSLAGGGLDEQYF. CDR3 DNA sequence: TGTGCCAGCAGCTTGGCGGGGGGCGGGCTGGACGAGCAGTACTTC.

V gene TRBV10-3 combines with J gene TRBJ1-1, with 7 nucleotides matching TRBD1. This CDR3 region has 15 residues. V was clipped by 4 bases and J by 4 bases; unmatched bases: 9. The V gene's germline CDR1 is ENHRY and CDR2 SYGVKD. DNA of the CDR3: TGTGCCATCAGTGTAGGGCTCAGGGGGTTCACTGAAGCTTTCTTT. This gives the protein CAISVGLRGFTEAFF.

This clone was detected a few times. This chain links TRBV5-6 with TRBJ1-1; unclear D gene. Germline V CDR1 and CDR2: SGHDT, YYEEEE. CDR3 length: 14 amino acids. V lost 3 bases, J lost 2 bases, and 11 bases lay in between. The DNA of the CDR3 is TGTGCCAGCAGCTATTCCAGTCTCAACACTGAAGCTTTCTTT. Translated: CASSYSSLNTEAFF.

This chain joins TRBV5-1 and TRBJ2-7; 13 nucleotides agree with TRBD2. The CDR3 has 18 residues. The V segment lost 1 base and the J segment 7 bases; nucleotides outside the gene matches: 14. CDR1 SGHRS and CDR2 YFSETQ come from the germline V gene. The CDR3 nucleotides are TGCGCCAGCAGCTTGCATGCCGGGACTAGCGGGACGGCGGGGGAGCAGTACTTC. Its translation is CASSLHAGTSGTAGEQYF.

This clone came up a few times. The gene calls are TRBV29-1 and TRBJ2-7, with 11 bases identical to TRBD2. The CDR3 is made up of 14 amino acids. Looked up from germline, CDR1 is SQVTM and CDR2 is ANQGSEA. V was pared by 5 bases and J by 2 bases, with 5 bases of the junction left unmatched. The CDR3 region has the DNA TGCAGCGTTACTAGCGGGAGCGAACCCTACGAGCAGTACTTC. Residues: CSVTSGSEPYEQYF.

V is TRBV30 and J is TRBJ2-5, with 8 bases fitting TRBD2. V trimming: 2 bases; J trimming: 5 bases; junction bases outside the gene matches: 7. The CDR3 contains 14 residues. CDR1 and CDR2 (germline): GTSNPN, SVGIG (reference sequence). The DNA for the CDR3 is TGTGCCTGGAGTAGCGGGGGCCCGGGGGAGACCCAGTACTTC. Protein product: CAWSSGGPGETQYF.

This chain links TRBV2 with TRBJ1-1, with TRBD1 identical over 8 bases. This CDR3 region has 15 residues. The trim removed 5 bases at V and 5 bases at J, leaving 10 bases unmatched. Germline loops: CDR1 SNHLY, CDR2 FYNNEI. In DNA form, the CDR3 reads TGTGCCAGCAGTTCCCGGACAGGGAGGGGGACTGAAGCTTTCTTT. Amino acid sequence: CASSSRTGRGTEAFF.

The rearrangement links TRBV30 to TRBJ1-2; the match to TRBD1 covers 7 bases. This CDR3 has 13 amino acids. CDR1 and CDR2 from the germline V gene are GTSNPN and SVGIG (reference sequence). J gave up 4 bases and V 8 bases, and 10 bases lay outside the gene matches. This chain's CDR3 is CARQGPWGYGYTF. DNA of the CDR3: TGTGCCCGACAGGGACCATGGGGCTATGGCTACACCTTC.

This clone has more than one count but fewer than ten. The chain uses TRBV30 and TRBJ2-4; no firm D call. The CDR3 spans 15 residues. Germline values: CDR1 GTSNPN, CDR2 SVGIG (reference sequence). The V and J ends lost 1 base and 0 bases respectively, with 10 bases between them. This CDR3 is CAWSGADLAKNIQYF. In DNA form, the CDR3 reads TGTGCCTGGAGTGGGGCAGACCTAGCCAAAAACATTCAGTACTTC.

The chain carries TRBV30 and TRBJ1-2, with TRBD1 identical over 9 bases. Germline CDR1 reads GTSNPN; CDR2 reads SVGIG (reference sequence). V shed 4 bases and J 4 bases; nucleotides not matched to a gene: 4. The CDR3 has 13 amino acids. The CDR3: CAWNPGQGYGYTF. As DNA, the CDR3 is TGTGCCTGGAACCCGGGACAGGGCTATGGCTACACCTTC.

The gene calls are TRBV5-1 and TRBJ2-3, with TRBD2 matching over 9 bases. V was pared by 2 bases and J by 0 bases, with 4 bases of the junction left unmatched. The CDR3 has 16 amino acids. Germline assignment: CDR1 SGHRS and CDR2 YFSETQ. DNA of the CDR3: TGCGCCAGCAGCTTAAGTCTAGCGGGGAGCACAGATACGCAGTATTTT. It is translated as CASSLSLAGSTDTQYF.

This clone was found a few times. This chain uses TRBV5-1 with TRBJ2-7, with a weak D call TRBD2 (5 bases). With 0 bases removed from V and 1 base from J, the gap between germline ends came to 5 bases. In germline, CDR1 is SGHRS, CDR2 YFSETQ. CDR3 length: 13 amino acids. The DNA of the CDR3 is TGCGCCAGCAGCTTGGCGGGATCCTACGAGCAGTACTTC. Amino acids: CASSLAGSYEQYF. Filled out from reference TRBV5-1 and TRBJ2-7, the complete variable domain reads KAGVTQTPRYLIKTRGQQVTLSCSPISGHRSVSWYQQTPGQGLQFLFEYFSETQRNKGNFPGRFSGRQFSNSRSEMNVSTLELGDSALYLCASSLAGSYEQYFGPGTRLTVT.

The chain uses TRBV9 and TRBJ2-5; 11 bases match TRBD2. Trimming at V came to 0 bases and at J to 1 base, leaving 5 bases not matched to a gene. The germline V gene encodes CDR1 SGDLS and CDR2 YYNGEE. The CDR3 is 17 amino acids. As DNA, the CDR3 is TGTGCCAGCAGCGTAGATCTAGCGGGGGGCCTCCAAGAGACCCAGTACTTC. It codes for CASSVDLAGGLQETQYF.